This TCR beta chain was retrieved from a study of radiotherapy plus CTLA-4 blockade in lung cancer. General study results and limits: The best predictor of response was reported to be early blood T cell clone dynamics, with interferon-beta.

Assay: immunoSEQ multiplex PCR; the TCRdb copy retains only in-frame clones and omits some. Here the sample spans about 81,000 clones, about two thirds being singletons. Turning to this clone: What it binds is unknown.

Germline V gene lookup returns CDR1 MNHNS and CDR2 SASEGT. Deletions cut 2 bases from V and 7 bases from J, with 9 bases between. The length of the CDR3 is 13 residues. This chain connects TRBV6-1 to TRBJ1-5; D is ambiguous. This clonotype was sampled from a human donor with non-small cell lung cancer that progressed on radiotherapy plus ipilimumab. This specimen was peripheral blood, taken from a patient treated with radiotherapy plus ipilimumab. The CDR3 region is CASSEQVDQPQHF. In DNA form, the CDR3 reads TGTGCCAGCAGTGAACAGGTAGACCAGCCCCAGCATTTT.